The T cell receptor beta chain under discussion was sequenced for a study of cytomegalovirus exposure and HLA in healthy donors. The study's findings and limits: Owing to their indistinguishability, certain V segments, notably TRBV6-2 and TRBV6-3, were excluded.

Comments on this clone: Antigen: not known.

The PCR had 60 Vbeta and 13 Jbeta primers. This table comes from immunoSEQ multiplex PCR, and its TCRdb copy is limited to in-frame clones, with some not included. The sample lists about 170,000 clones; under 80% were seen once. V trimming: 0 bases; J trimming: 6 bases; junction bases outside the gene matches: 5. CDR1 is LGHNA, CDR2 YSLEER, per germline. There are 15 residues in the CDR3. The rearrangement joins TRBV4-3 to TRBJ2-1, with 7 bases that match TRBD1. The receptor comes from a man between 35 and 55 years old in good health and CMV-seronegative. The sequenced sample was PBMCs. Here the CDR3 reads CASSQEARGSNEQFF. For the CDR3, the DNA is TGCGCCAGCAGCCAAGAAGCCAGGGGGTCCAATGAGCAGTTCTTC.